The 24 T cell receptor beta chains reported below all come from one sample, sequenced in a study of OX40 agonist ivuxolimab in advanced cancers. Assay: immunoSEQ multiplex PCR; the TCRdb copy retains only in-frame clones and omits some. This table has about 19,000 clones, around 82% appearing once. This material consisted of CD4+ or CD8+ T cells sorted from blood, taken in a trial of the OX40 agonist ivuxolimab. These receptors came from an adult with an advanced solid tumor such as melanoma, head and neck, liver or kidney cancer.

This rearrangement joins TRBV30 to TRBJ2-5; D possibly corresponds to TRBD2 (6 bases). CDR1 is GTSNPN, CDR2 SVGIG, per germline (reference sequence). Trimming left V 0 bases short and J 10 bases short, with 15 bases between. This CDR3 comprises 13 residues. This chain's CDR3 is CAWSVMSSGDQYF. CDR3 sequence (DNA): TGTGCCTGGAGTGTAATGTCTTCGGGGGACCAGTACTTC.

The CDR3 bases are TGTGCCAGCAGCTTAGTAGGACAGGGGGGCATGAACACTGAAGCTTTCTTT. It is translated as CASSLVGQGGMNTEAFF. The rearrangement joins TRBV7-8 to TRBJ1-1, with 10 bases identical to TRBD1. V dropped 1 base and J dropped 0; count of bases not matched to a gene: 5. CDR1 and CDR2 (germline): SGHVS, FQNEAQ. The CDR3 is made up of 17 amino acids.

The CDR3 sequence is CASSYSGQGAYTQYF. The CDR3 nucleotides are TGTGCCAGCAGTTACTCAGGACAGGGGGCTTATACGCAGTATTTT. The V and J genes are TRBV6-6 and TRBJ2-3, with 11 bases matching TRBD1. Per the germline V gene, CDR1 is MNHNY and CDR2 is SVGAGI (reference sequence). The CDR3 totals 15 residues. J was trimmed by 7 bases and V by 0 bases; bases with no gene match: 3.

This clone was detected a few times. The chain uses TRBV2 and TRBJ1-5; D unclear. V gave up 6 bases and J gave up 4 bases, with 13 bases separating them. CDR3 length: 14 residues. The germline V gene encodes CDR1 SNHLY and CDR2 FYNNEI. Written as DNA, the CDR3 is TGTGCCAGCAGAAGATCGGAAGGGAATCAGCCCCAGCATTTT. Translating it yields CASRRSEGNQPQHF.

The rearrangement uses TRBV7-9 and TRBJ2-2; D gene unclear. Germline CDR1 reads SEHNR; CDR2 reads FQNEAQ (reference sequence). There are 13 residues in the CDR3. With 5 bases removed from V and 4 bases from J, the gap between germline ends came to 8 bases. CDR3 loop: CASSPSGTGELFF. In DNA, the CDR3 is TGTGCCAGCAGCCCCAGTGGCACCGGGGAGCTGTTTTTT.

The CDR3 here is CASSLDFGELFF. As DNA, the CDR3 is TGTGCCAGCAGCTTAGATTTCGGGGAGCTGTTTTTT. The chain employs TRBV7-3 and TRBJ2-2; no clear D gene. The germline V gene has CDR1 SGHTA and CDR2 FQGTGA. The CDR3 is 12 amino acids. V gave up 2 bases and J gave up 7 bases, with 5 bases separating them.

CDR3 sequence: CASSQWEGRETLSGNEQFF. CDR3 nucleotide sequence: TGCGCCAGCAGTCAATGGGAAGGGCGGGAGACTCTTTCAGGCAATGAGCAGTTCTTC. The rearrangement uses TRBV23-1 and TRBJ2-1, with 7 bases that match TRBD2. TRBV23-1 is marked as an open reading frame, function uncertain. The J segment lost 6 bases and the V segment lost 1 base, leaving 18 bases of the junction unmatched. The CDR3 consists of 19 residues.

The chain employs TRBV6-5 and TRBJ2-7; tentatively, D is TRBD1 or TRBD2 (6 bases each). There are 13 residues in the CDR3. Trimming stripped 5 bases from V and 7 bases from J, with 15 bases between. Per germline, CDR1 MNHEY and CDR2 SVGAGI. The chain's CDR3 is CASSTGGTREQYF. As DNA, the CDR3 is TGTGCCAGCAGTACGGGCGGGACACGTGAGCAGTACTTC.

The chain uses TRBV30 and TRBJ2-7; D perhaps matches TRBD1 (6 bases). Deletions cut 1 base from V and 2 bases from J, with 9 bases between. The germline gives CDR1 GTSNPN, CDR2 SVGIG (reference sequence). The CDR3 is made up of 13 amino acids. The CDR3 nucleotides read TGTGCCTGGAGTGAGGACAGTCCCTACGAGCAGTACTTC. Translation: CAWSEDSPYEQYF.

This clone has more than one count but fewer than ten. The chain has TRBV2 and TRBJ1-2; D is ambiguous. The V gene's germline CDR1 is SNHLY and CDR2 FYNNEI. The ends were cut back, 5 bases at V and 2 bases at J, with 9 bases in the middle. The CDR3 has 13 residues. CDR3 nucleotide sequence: TGTGCCAGCAGTCCCGACAAGAACTATGGCTACACCTTC. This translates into CASSPDKNYGYTF.

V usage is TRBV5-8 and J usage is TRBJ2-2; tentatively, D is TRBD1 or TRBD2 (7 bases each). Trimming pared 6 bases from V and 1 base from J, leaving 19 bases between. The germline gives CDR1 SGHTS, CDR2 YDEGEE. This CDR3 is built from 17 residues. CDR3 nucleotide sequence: TGTGCCAGCACTCCAGGGGGGGGCCGCTTGAACACCGGGGAGCTGTTTTTT. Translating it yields CASTPGGGRLNTGELFF.

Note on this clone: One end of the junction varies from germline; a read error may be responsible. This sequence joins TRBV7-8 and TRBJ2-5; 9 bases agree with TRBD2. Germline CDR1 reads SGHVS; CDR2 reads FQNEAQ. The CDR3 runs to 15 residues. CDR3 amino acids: CASSSQREARETQHF. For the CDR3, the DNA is TGTGCCAGCAGCTCCCAGCGGGAGGCTCGAGAGACCCAGCACTTC. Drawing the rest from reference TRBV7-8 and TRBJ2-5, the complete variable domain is GAGVSQSPRYKVAKRGQDVALRCDPISGHVSLFWYQQALGQGPEFLTYFQNEAQLDKSGLPSDRFFAERPEGSVSTLKIQRTQQEDSAVYLCASSSQREARETQHFGPGTRLLVL.

For the CDR3, the DNA is TGTGCCAGCAGCGTAAGTTTCCGTATGGCGGGAGGTCTAGATGAGCAGTTCTTC. This gives the protein CASSVSFRMAGGLDEQFF. The gene calls are TRBV9 and TRBJ2-1; 8 bases are a match to TRBD2. CDR1 is SGDLS and CDR2 is YYNGEE in the germline V gene. The CDR3 consists of 18 residues. V trimming: 1 base; J trimming: 8 bases; junction bases outside the gene matches: 17.

The CDR3 coding sequence is TGTGCCAGCAGCCCGATGACCGGGACCTCTGGAAACACCATATATTTT. Encoded protein: CASSPMTGTSGNTIYF. This chain links TRBV7-6 with TRBJ1-3, with TRBD1 as a possible D gene (5 bases). There are 16 residues in the CDR3. Germline V gene data show CDR1 as SGHVS and CDR2 as FNYEAQ. V lost 5 bases and J 0 bases, leaving 14 bases between the germline ends.

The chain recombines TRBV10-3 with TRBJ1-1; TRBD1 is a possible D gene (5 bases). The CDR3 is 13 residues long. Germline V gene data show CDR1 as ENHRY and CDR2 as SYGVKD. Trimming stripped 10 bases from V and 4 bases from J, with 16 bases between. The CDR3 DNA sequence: TGTGCCACAACGGCGGGGGTTGGCACTGAAGCTTTCTTT. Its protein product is CATTAGVGTEAFF.

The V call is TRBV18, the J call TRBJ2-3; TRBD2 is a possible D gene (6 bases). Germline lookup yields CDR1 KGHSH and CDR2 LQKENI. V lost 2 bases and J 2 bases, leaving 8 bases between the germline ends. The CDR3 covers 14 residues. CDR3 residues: CASSPGTLTDTQYF. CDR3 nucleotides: TGTGCCAGCTCACCAGGGACTCTCACAGATACGCAGTATTTT.

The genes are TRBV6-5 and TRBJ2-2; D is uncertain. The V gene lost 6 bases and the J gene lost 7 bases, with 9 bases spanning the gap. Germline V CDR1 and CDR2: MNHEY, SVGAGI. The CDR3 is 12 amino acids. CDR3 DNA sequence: TGTGCCAGCAGACTTTCGGGCGGGGAGCTGTTTTTT. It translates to CASRLSGGELFF.

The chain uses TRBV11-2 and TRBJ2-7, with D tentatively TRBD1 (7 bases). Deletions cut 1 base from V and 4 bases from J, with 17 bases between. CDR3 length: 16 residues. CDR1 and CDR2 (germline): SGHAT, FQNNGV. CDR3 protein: CASSLVGGTVPYEQYF. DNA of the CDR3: TGTGCCAGCAGCTTAGTTGGAGGGACAGTCCCTTACGAGCAGTACTTC.

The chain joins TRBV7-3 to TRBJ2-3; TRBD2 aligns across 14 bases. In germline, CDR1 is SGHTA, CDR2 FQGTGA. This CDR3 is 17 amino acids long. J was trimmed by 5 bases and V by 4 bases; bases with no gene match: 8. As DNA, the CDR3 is TGTGCCAGCAGCTCAACGCCTGGGACTAGCGGGAGAGATACGCAGTATTTT. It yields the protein CASSSTPGTSGRDTQYF.

The CDR3 region has the DNA TGTGCCAGCAGCTTTGGGACTAGCGGGAGGGCAGATACGCAGTATTTT. This gives the protein CASSFGTSGRADTQYF. This chain uses TRBV7-8 with TRBJ2-3; 16 nucleotides agree with TRBD2. From germline, CDR1 is SGHVS and CDR2 FQNEAQ. This CDR3 has 16 residues. The trim removed 3 bases at V and 4 bases at J, leaving 1 base unmatched.

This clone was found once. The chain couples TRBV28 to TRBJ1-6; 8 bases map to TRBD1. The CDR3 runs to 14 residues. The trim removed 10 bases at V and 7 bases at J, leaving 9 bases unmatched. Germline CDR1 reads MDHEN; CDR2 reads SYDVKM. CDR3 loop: CATRTGSVNSPLHF. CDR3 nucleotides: TGTGCCACCCGGACAGGGTCGGTAAATTCACCCCTCCACTTT.

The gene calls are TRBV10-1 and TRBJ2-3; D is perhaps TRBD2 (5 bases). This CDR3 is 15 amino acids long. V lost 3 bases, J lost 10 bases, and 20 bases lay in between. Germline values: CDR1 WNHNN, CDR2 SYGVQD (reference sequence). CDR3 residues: CASSDSRGGFWAQYF. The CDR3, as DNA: TGCGCCAGCAGTGATTCCCGGGGTGGGTTTTGGGCGCAGTATTTT.

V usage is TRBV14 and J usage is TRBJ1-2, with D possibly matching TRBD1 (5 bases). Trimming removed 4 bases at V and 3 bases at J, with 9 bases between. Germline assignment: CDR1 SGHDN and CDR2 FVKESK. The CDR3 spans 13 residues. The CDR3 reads CASSPGTYYGYTF. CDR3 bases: TGTGCCAGCAGCCCCGGGACCTACTATGGCTACACCTTC.

Here the CDR3 DNA reads TGTGCCAGCAGATCGAACAGGTTAAATAACTATGGCTACACCTTC. Protein: CASRSNRLNNYGYTF. The chain links TRBV28 to TRBJ1-2; a weak D match, TRBD1 (5 bases). CDR3 length equals 15 residues. With 6 bases removed from V and 1 base from J, the gap between germline ends came to 15 bases. In germline, CDR1 is MDHEN, CDR2 SYDVKM.